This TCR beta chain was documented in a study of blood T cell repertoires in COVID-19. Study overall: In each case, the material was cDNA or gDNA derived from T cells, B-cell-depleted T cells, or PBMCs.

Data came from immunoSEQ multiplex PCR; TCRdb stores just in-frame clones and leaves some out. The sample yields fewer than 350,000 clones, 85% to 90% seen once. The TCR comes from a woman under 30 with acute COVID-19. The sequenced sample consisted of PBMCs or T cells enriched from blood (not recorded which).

The chain's CDR3 is CASSLGGADGYTF. The CDR3 region has the DNA TGTGCCAGCAGTTTGGGCGGGGCAGATGGCTACACCTTC. The chain carries TRBV12-3 or TRBV12-4 and TRBJ1-2; D possibly corresponds to TRBD1 (5 bases). V was trimmed by 3 bases and J by 6 bases, leaving 11 bases between them. This CDR3 is 13 amino acids long.